The 18 T cell receptor beta chains reported below all come from one sample, sequenced in a study of blood T cells in healthy people across ages. A second about 7 to 12 cycle PCR used barcoded and J-beta primers. TCRdb reprocessed the 5' RACE reads via MiXCR and lists one record per CDR3 protein. The table has some 800,000 distinct CDR3 sequences, under 45% seen once; the top ten hold about 19%. Specimen: blood. Source of these receptors: a man in his fifties or sixties in good health.

There are many counts of this clonotype. This chain connects TRBV5-1 to TRBJ2-3; D gene ambiguous. The CDR3 sequence is 13 residues long. Germline CDR1 is SGHRS and CDR2 is YFSETQ. Trimming shortened V by 0 bases and J by 3 bases, and 5 bases separated the two germline ends. DNA of the CDR3: TGCGCCAGCAGCTTGGTGGGGACAGATACGCAGTATTTT. Its protein product is CASSLVGTDTQYF. Drawing the rest from reference TRBV5-1 and TRBJ2-3, the complete variable domain is KAGVTQTPRYLIKTRGQQVTLSCSPISGHRSVSWYQQTPGQGLQFLFEYFSETQRNKGNFPGRFSGRQFSNSRSEMNVSTLELGDSALYLCASSLVGTDTQYFGPGTRLTVL.

The genes are TRBV7-6 and TRBJ2-6; perhaps TRBD1 as D (6 bases). This CDR3 has 18 residues. Germline V gene data show CDR1 as SGHVS and CDR2 as FNYEAQ. The ends were cut back, 5 bases at V and 2 bases at J, with 19 bases in the middle. CDR3 residues: CASSPRDTQTAGANVLTF. CDR3 bases: TGTGCCAGCAGCCCCCGGGACACCCAAACGGCTGGGGCCAACGTCCTGACTTTC.

This clonotype was seen only a few times. This sequence joins TRBV25-1 and TRBJ2-1; no firm D call. The CDR3 length is 15 residues. Per the germline V gene, CDR1 is MGHDK and CDR2 is SYGVNS. With 6 bases removed from V and 0 bases from J, the gap between germline ends came to 12 bases. Written as DNA, the CDR3 is TGTGCCAGCAGCCCTGGTCAGCTCTCCTACAATGAGCAGTTCTTC. It codes for CASSPGQLSYNEQFF. The full variable domain, in which reference TRBV25-1 and TRBJ2-1 provide the parts outside the CDR3, is EADIYQTPRYLVIGTGKKITLECSQTMGHDKMYWYQQDPGMELHLIHYSYGVNSTEKGDLSSESTVSRIRTEHFPLTLESARPSHTSQYLCASSPGQLSYNEQFFGPGTRLTVL.

The rearrangement uses TRBV11-2 and TRBJ1-2; D remains ambiguous. CDR1 SGHAT and CDR2 FQNNGV come from the germline V gene. The CDR3 has 12 amino acids. Trimming pared 1 base from V and 13 bases from J, leaving 13 bases between. CDR3 region: CASSLAGYLGTF. The CDR3 DNA is TGTGCCAGCAGCTTAGCTGGATATCTGGGCACCTTC.

This chain joins TRBV7-2 and TRBJ2-1; possibly TRBD2 for D (5 bases). Trimming took off 2 bases at V and 9 bases at J, with 23 bases between the two ends. This CDR3 comprises 17 residues. CDR1 is SGHTA and CDR2 is FQGNSA in the germline V gene. As DNA, the CDR3 is TGTGCCAGCAGCTTATACGCCAGGACTGTGGGCATAGGTGAGCAGTTCTTC. This translates into CASSLYARTVGIGEQFF. Filled out from reference TRBV7-2 and TRBJ2-1, the complete variable domain reads GAGVSQSPSNKVTEKGKDVELRCDPISGHTALYWYRQSLGQGLEFLIYFQGNSAPDKSGLPSDRFSAERTGGSVSTLTIQRTQQEDSAVYLCASSLYARTVGIGEQFFGPGTRLTVL.

CDR3 sequence: CASSFGGAGEQFF. In nucleotides, the CDR3 is TGTGCCAGCAGCTTTGGGGGGGCAGGGGAGCAGTTCTTC. The chain carries TRBV7-9 and TRBJ2-1; D is possibly TRBD2 (7 bases). Germline CDR1 SEHNR, CDR2 FQNEAQ (reference sequence). V was shortened by 3 bases and J by 10 bases, with 13 bases between the two germline ends. The length of the CDR3 is 13 residues.

The gene calls are TRBV20-1 and TRBJ1-1; D is uncertain. V shed 4 bases and J shed 3 bases, with 9 bases lying between them. The CDR3 is made up of 12 amino acids. Germline CDR1 and CDR2: DFQATT and SNEGSKA (reference sequence). CDR3 nucleotides: TGCAGTGCTAAAAGACAAGACACTGAAGCTTTCTTT. Residues: CSAKRQDTEAFF.

The sample holds a few counts of this clonotype. The chain links TRBV2 to TRBJ2-5, with D possibly being TRBD1 or TRBD2 (5 bases each). The V end lost 7 bases, the J end lost 2 bases, and 11 bases lay between the germline ends. Germline V gives CDR1 SNHLY, CDR2 FYNNEI. The CDR3 totals 13 residues. The CDR3 sequence is CASKGTDQETQYF. The CDR3 DNA sequence: TGTGCCAGCAAGGGGACGGATCAAGAGACCCAGTACTTC.

The chain uses TRBV7-9 and TRBJ2-5, with D perhaps TRBD2 (7 bases). Trimming removed 5 bases at V and 1 base at J, with 20 bases between. CDR1 is SEHNR and CDR2 is FQNEAQ in the germline V gene (reference sequence). The CDR3 contains 17 residues. This CDR3 reads CASSRGGGGQLQETQYF. Written as DNA, the CDR3 is TGTGCCAGCAGCCGAGGAGGGGGGGGACAACTCCAAGAGACCCAGTACTTC.

The chain employs TRBV5-1 and TRBJ1-2, with 8 nucleotides matching TRBD1. This CDR3 is built from 14 residues. The germline gives CDR1 SGHRS, CDR2 YFSETQ. Trimming took 3 bases from V and 4 from J; bases not matched to a gene: 5. CDR3 DNA: TGCGCCAGCAGCTGGGAGACAGGGGCCTATGGCTACACCTTC. Residues: CASSWETGAYGYTF.

V usage is TRBV3-1 and J usage is TRBJ2-5; the match to TRBD1 covers 9 bases. The V and J ends lost 7 bases and 11 bases, in that order; junction bases with no gene match: 14. CDR1 is LGHDT and CDR2 is YNNKEL in the germline V gene (reference sequence). The CDR3 consists of 14 residues. Here the CDR3 reads CASIKGQGLGEQYF. DNA for the CDR3: TGTGCCAGCATAAAGGGACAGGGCTTGGGTGAGCAGTACTTC.

The rearrangement joins TRBV20-1 to TRBJ2-5; 11 bases are shared with TRBD2. The CDR3 loop spans 17 amino acids. With V trimmed by 1 base and J by 1 base, 8 bases remained unmatched. CDR1 DFQATT and CDR2 SNEGSKA come from the germline V gene (reference sequence). CDR3 in DNA: TGCAGTGCTAGAGGGGGATCTAGCGGGGGGCCCCAAGAGACCCAGTACTTC. Its protein is CSARGGSSGGPQETQYF.

The V call is TRBV5-6, the J call TRBJ2-1; the D gene could be TRBD1 or TRBD2 (6 bases each). This CDR3 is 16 amino acids long. The germline V gene encodes CDR1 SGHDT and CDR2 YYEEEE. V shed 4 bases and J shed 4 bases, with 18 bases lying between them. CDR3 residues: CASSDVRGGGYNEQFF. The CDR3 bases are TGTGCCAGCAGCGACGTTAGAGGGGGAGGATACAATGAGCAGTTCTTC.

In the case of this clonotype: This may come from a read error, since a much larger clone is one base off. The chain links TRBV10-3 to TRBJ2-5, with 8 bases identical to TRBD1. The length of the CDR3 is 11 residues. Germline trimming cut 6 bases from V and 11 bases from J; bases unmatched to any gene: 5. CDR1 is ENHRY, CDR2 SYGVKD, per germline. The CDR3 region is CAIRLQGEQYF. The CDR3 DNA reads as TGTGCCATCAGGCTACAGGGGGAGCAGTACTTC.

This clonotype has more than one count but fewer than ten. The V and J genes are TRBV7-2 and TRBJ2-7; D is uncertain. This CDR3 spans 13 amino acids. The V gene lost 5 bases and the J gene lost 4 bases, with 12 bases spanning the gap. CDR1 and CDR2 (germline): SGHTA, FQGNSA. For the CDR3, the DNA is TGTGCCAGCAGCACTTATCTGAGGTACGAGCAGTACTTC. Residues: CASSTYLRYEQYF. The full variable domain, with the rest looked up from reference TRBV7-2 and TRBJ2-7, is GAGVSQSPSNKVTEKGKDVELRCDPISGHTALYWYRQSLGQGLEFLIYFQGNSAPDKSGLPSDRFSAERTGGSVSTLTIQRTQQEDSAVYLCASSTYLRYEQYFGPGTRLTVT.

The V gene is TRBV29-1, the J gene TRBJ2-7; the D gene is possibly TRBD1 (6 bases). V was shortened by 6 bases and J by 2 bases, with 14 bases between the two germline ends. Germline-derived CDR1 and CDR2 are SQVTM and ANQGSEA. The CDR3 length is 13 residues. CDR3 bases: TGCAGCGTGACGACAGGAACTGCCTACGAGCAGTACTTC. Amino acids: CSVTTGTAYEQYF.

This clonotype showed up just a few times. This sequence joins TRBV5-4 and TRBJ2-4, with 9 nucleotides matching TRBD1. Trimming removed 0 bases from V and 4 bases from J; junction bases left unmatched: 8. Germline lookup yields CDR1 SGHNT and CDR2 YYREEE (reference sequence). The CDR3 sequence is 17 residues long. The CDR3 is CASSLDPGTGPKNIQYF. Here the CDR3 DNA reads TGTGCCAGCAGCTTGGATCCCGGGACAGGGCCGAAAAACATTCAGTACTTC.

This clonotype appeared once. J is TRBJ2-7 and V is TRBV6-6; 9 positions agree with TRBD1. Near its end, the DNA agrees better with TRBJ2-5, so the J call may be wrong. The CDR3 contains 15 residues. Germline V gene lookup returns CDR1 MNHNY and CDR2 SVGAGI (reference sequence). CDR3 sequence (DNA): TGTGCCAGCAGTTACTCTAACAGGGGGCCAGAGACCCAGTACTTC. This gives the protein CASSYSNRGPETQYF.